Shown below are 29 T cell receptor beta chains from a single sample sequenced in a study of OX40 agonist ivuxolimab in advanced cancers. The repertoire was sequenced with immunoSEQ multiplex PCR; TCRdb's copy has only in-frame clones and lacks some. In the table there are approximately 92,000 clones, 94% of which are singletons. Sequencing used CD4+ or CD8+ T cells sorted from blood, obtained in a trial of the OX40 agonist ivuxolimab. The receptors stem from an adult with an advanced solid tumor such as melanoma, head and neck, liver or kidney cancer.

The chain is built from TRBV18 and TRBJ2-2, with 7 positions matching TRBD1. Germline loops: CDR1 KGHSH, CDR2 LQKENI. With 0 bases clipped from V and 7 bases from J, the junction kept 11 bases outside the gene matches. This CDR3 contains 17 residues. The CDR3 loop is CASSPPETGSVIGELFF. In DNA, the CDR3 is TGTGCCAGCTCACCACCGGAGACAGGGTCAGTTATCGGGGAGCTGTTTTTT.

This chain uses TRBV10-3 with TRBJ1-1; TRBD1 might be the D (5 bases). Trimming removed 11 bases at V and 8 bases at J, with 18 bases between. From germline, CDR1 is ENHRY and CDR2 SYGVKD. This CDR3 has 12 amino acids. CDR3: CAATNIRAEAFF. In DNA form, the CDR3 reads TGTGCCGCCACGAATATCAGGGCGGAAGCTTTCTTT.

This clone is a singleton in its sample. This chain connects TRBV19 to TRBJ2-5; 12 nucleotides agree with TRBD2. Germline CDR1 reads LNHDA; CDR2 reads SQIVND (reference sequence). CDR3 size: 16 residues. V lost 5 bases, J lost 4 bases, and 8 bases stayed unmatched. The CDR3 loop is CASSLRLAGVGETQYF. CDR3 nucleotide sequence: TGTGCCAGTAGTCTACGACTAGCGGGAGTCGGAGAGACCCAGTACTTC.

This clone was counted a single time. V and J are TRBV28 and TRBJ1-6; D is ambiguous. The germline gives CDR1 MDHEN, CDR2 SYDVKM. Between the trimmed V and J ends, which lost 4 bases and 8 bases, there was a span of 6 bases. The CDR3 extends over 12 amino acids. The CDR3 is CASSSSYSPLHF. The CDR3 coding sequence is TGTGCCAGCAGTTCCAGTTATTCACCCCTCCACTTT.

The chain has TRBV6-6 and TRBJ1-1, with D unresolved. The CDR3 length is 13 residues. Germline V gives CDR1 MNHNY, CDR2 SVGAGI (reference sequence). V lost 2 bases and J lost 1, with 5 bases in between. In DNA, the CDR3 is TGTGCCAGCAGTTACCGGGGGAACACTGAAGCTTTCTTT. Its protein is CASSYRGNTEAFF.

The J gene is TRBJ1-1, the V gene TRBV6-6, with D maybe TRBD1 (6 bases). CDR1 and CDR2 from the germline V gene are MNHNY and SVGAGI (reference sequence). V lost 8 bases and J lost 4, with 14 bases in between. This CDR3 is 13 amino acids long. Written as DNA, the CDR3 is TGTGCCAGCGGCCCGACAGGTGCCACTGAAGCTTTCTTT. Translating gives CASGPTGATEAFF.

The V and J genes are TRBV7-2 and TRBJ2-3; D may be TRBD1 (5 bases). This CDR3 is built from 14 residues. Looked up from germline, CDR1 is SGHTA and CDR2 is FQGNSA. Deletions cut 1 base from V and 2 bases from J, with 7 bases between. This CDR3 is CASSLGQYTDTQYF. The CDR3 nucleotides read TGTGCCAGCAGCTTAGGACAGTACACAGATACGCAGTATTTT.

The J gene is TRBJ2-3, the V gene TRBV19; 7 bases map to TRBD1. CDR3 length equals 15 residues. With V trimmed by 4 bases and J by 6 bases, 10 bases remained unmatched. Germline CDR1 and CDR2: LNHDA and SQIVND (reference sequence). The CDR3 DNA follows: TGTGCCAGTAGTACAGGGACAGACGCCAGGGATACGCAGTATTTT. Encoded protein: CASSTGTDARDTQYF.

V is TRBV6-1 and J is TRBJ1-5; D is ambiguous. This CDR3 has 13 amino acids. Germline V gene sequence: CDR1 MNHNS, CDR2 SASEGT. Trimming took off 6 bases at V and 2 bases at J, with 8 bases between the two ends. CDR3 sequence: CASRGSGNQPQHF. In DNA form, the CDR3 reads TGTGCCAGCAGGGGTTCTGGCAATCAGCCCCAGCATTTT.

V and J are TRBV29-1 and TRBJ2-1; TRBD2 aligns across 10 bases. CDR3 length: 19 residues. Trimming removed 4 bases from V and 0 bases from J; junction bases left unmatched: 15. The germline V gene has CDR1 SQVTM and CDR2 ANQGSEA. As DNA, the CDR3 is TGCAGCGTTGGGGGCGGGACTAGCGCTTCCAAACTCTCCTACAATGAGCAGTTCTTC. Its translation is CSVGGGTSASKLSYNEQFF.

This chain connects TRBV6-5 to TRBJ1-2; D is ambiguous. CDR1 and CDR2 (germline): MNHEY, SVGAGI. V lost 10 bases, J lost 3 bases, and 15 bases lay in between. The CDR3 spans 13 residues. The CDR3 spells CAITPRADYGYTF. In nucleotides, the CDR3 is TGTGCCATCACCCCTAGGGCGGACTATGGCTACACCTTC.

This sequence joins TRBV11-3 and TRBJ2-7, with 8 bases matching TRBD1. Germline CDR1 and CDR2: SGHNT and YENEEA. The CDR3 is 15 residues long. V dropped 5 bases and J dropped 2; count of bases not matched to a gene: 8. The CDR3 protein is CASSPGQGSAYEQYF. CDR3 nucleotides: TGTGCCAGCAGCCCCGGACAGGGAAGCGCCTACGAGCAGTACTTC.

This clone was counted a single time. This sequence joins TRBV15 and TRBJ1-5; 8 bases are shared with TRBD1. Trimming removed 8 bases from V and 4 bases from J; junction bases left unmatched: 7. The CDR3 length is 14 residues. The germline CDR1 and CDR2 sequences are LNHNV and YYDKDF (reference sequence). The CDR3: CATAGQGGNQPQHF. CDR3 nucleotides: TGTGCCACCGCCGGACAGGGAGGGAATCAGCCCCAGCATTTT.

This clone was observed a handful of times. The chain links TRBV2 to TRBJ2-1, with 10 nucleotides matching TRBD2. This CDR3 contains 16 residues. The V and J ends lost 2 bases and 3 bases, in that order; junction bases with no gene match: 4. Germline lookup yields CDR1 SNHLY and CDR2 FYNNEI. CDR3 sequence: CASSEWTSGLYNEQFF. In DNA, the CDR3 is TGTGCCAGCAGTGAATGGACTAGCGGACTCTACAATGAGCAGTTCTTC. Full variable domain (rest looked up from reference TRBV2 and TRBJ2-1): EPEVTQTPSHQVTQMGQEVILRCVPISNHLYFYWYRQILGQKVEFLVSFYNNEISEKSEIFDDQFSVERPDGSNFTLKIRSTKLEDSAMYFCASSEWTSGLYNEQFFGPGTRLTVL.

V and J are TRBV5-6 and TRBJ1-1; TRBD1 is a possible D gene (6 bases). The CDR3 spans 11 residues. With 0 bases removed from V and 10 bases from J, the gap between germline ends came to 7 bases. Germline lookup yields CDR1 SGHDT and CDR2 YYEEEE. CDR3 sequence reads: CASSLGRGAFF. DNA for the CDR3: TGTGCCAGCAGCTTGGGCAGGGGAGCTTTCTTT. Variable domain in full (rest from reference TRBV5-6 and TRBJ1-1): DAGVTQSPTHLIKTRGQQVTLRCSPKSGHDTVSWYQQALGQGPQFIFQYYEEEERQRGNFPDRFSGHQFPNYSSELNVNALLLGDSALYLCASSLGRGAFFGQGTRLTVV.

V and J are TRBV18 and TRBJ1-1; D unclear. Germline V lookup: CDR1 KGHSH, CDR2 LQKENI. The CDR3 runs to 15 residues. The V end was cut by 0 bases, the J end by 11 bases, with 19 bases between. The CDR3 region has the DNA TGTGCCAGCTCACCACCGGCTACCTGGGCCGGGGAGGCTTTCTTT. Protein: CASSPPATWAGEAFF.

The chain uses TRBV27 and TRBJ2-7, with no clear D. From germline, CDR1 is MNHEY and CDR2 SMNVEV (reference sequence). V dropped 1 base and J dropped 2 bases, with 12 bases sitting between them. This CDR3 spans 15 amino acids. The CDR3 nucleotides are TGTGCCAGCAGTTTATTTGTAGCAACCACCTACGAGCAGTACTTC. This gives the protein CASSLFVATTYEQYF.

The CDR3 here is CASSRDLASYEQYF. The CDR3 coding sequence is TGTGCCAGCTCCCGGGACCTGGCCTCCTACGAGCAGTACTTC. The genes are TRBV18 and TRBJ2-7; D could derive from TRBD1 or TRBD2 (5 bases each). The CDR3 has 14 amino acids. Trimming removed 6 bases at V and 0 bases at J, with 12 bases between. Germline V gene data show CDR1 as KGHSH and CDR2 as LQKENI.

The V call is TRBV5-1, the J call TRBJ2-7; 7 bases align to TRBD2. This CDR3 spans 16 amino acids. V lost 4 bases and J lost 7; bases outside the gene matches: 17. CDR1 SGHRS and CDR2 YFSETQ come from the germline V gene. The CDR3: CASSPSGGAGVREQYF. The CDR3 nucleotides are TGCGCCAGCAGCCCCTCCGGGGGTGCGGGAGTACGGGAGCAGTACTTC.

The CDR3 region is CASSLGGTTGYEKLFF. CDR3 nucleotides: TGTGCCAGCAGTTTAGGGGGCACGACAGGGTATGAAAAACTGTTTTTT. V usage is TRBV9 and J usage is TRBJ1-4, with 7 bases that match TRBD1. The germline CDR1 and CDR2 sequences are SGDLS and YYNGEE. This CDR3 contains 16 residues. V shed 5 bases and J 6 bases; nucleotides not matched to a gene: 13.

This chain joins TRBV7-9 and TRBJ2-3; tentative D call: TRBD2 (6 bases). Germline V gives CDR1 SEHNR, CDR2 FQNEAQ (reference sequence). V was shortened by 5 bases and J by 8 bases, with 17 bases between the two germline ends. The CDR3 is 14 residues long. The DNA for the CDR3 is TGTGCCAGCAGCCAAGGAGGGACCTCTGGTACGCAGTATTTT. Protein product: CASSQGGTSGTQYF. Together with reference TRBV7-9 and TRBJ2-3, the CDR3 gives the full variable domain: DTGVSQNPRHKITKRGQNVTFRCDPISEHNRLYWYRQTLGQGPEFLTYFQNEAQLEKSRLLSDRFSAERPKGSFSTLEIQRTEQGDSAMYLCASSQGGTSGTQYFGPGTRLTVL.

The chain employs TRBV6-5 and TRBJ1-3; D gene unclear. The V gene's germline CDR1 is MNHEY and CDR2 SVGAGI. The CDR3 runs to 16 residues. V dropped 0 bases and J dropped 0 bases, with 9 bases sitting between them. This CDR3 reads CASSYSIMDSGNTIYF. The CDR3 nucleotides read TGTGCCAGCAGTTACTCGATAATGGACTCTGGAAACACCATATATTTT.

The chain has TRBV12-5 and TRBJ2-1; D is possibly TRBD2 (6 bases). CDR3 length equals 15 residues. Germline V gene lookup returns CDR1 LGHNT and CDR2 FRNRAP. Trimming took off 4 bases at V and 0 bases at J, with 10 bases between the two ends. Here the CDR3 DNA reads TGTGCTAGTGGTTCTTCCGGGGGCTCCTACAATGAGCAGTTCTTC. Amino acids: CASGSSGGSYNEQFF.

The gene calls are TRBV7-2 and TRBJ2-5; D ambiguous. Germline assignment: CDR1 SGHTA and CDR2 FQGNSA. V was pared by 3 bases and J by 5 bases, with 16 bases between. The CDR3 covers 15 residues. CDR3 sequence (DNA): TGTGCCAGCAGCTTTCTGGCGGCGGTTGCGGAGACCCAGTACTTC. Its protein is CASSFLAAVAETQYF.

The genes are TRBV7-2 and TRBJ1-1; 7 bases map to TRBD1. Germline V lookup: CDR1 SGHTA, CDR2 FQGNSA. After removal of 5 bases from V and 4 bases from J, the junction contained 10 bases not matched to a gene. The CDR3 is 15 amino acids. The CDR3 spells CASSPREGAPTEAFF. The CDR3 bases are TGTGCCAGCAGCCCAAGGGAGGGGGCCCCCACTGAAGCTTTCTTT.

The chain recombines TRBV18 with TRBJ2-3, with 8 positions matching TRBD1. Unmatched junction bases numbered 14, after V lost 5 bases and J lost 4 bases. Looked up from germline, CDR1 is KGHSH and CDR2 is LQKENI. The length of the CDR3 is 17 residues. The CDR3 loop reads CASSATIQGDGADTQYF. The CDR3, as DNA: TGTGCCAGCTCAGCTACAATACAGGGGGATGGGGCAGATACGCAGTATTTT.

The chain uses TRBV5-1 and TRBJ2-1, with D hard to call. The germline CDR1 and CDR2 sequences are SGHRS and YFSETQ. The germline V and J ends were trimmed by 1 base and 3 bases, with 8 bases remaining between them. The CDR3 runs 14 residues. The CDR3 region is CASSLSVVYNEQFF. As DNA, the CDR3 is TGCGCCAGCAGCTTGTCGGTAGTCTACAATGAGCAGTTCTTC.

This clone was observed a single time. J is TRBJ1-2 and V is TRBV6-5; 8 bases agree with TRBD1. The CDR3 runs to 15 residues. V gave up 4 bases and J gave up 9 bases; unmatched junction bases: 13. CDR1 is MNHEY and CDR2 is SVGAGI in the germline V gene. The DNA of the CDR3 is TGTGCCAGCAGTTGGAGGGGCAGGGGGCTCGCGAGCTACACCTTC. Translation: CASSWRGRGLASYTF.

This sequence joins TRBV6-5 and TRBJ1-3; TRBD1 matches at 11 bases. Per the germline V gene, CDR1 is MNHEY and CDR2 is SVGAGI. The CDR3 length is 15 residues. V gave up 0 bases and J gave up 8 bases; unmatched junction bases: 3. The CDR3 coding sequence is TGTGCCAGCAGTTACTCGGACAGGGGGCTATACACCATATATTTT. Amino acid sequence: CASSYSDRGLYTIYF.